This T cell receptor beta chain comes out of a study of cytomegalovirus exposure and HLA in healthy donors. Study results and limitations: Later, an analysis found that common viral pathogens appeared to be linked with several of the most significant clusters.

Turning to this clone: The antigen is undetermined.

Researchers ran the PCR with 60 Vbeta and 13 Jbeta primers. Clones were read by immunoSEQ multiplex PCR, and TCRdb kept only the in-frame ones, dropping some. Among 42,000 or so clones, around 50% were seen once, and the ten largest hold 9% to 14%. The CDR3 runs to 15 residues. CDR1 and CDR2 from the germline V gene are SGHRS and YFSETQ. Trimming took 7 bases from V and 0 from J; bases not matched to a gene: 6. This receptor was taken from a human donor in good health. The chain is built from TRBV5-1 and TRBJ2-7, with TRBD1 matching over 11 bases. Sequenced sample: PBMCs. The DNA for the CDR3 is TGCGCCAGCGCGGGCGGGACAGGGGGCTCCTACGAGCAGTACTTC. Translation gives CASAGGTGGSYEQYF.